This TCR beta chain comes out of a study of blood T cell repertoires in COVID-19. The assay was immunoSEQ multiplex PCR, and TCRdb's table has in-frame clones only and misses some. The top ten clones hold 2% to 3% of a sample with a few hundred thousand clones, around 85% of them seen once. The CDR3 is 12 amino acids. After removal of 8 bases from V and 5 bases from J, the junction contained 2 bases not matched to a gene. Germline V lookup: CDR1 MNHEY, CDR2 SVGAGI. The specimen was PBMCs or T cells enriched from blood (not recorded which). This sequence joins TRBV6-5 and TRBJ1-5; 8 bases match TRBD1. This TCR derives from a woman aged 45-65 years who had recovered from COVID-19. The CDR3 coding sequence is TGTGCCAGCCAGGACAGGGATCAGCCCCAGCATTTT. As protein: CASQDRDQPQHF.